The 15 T cell receptor beta chains in this list originate from one sample, sequenced in a study of CD8 T cells in Susac syndrome. When the RNA was reverse transcribed, random hexamers were used with an input of roughly 0.5 to 1 ug. MiXCR was run by TCRdb on the immunoSEQ multiplex PCR reads, yielding one entry per CDR3 protein. The repertoire holds over 130,000 distinct CDR3 sequences, with about 95% as singletons. Sample: CD4+ T cells from PBMCs. The source is a human donor with multiple sclerosis.

This sequence joins TRBV29-1 and TRBJ2-3; TRBD1 agrees at 10 bases. The germline CDR1 and CDR2 sequences are SQVTM and ANQGSEA. The CDR3 has 12 amino acids. The ends lost 4 bases at V and 7 bases at J; junction bases unmatched: 2. The CDR3 DNA reads as TGCAGCGTTGGACAGGGGGCATATACGCAGTATTTT. The encoded protein is CSVGQGAYTQYF.

This chain uses TRBV3-1 with TRBJ1-5; D unresolved. This CDR3 is 14 amino acids long. Germline CDR1 and CDR2: LGHDT and YNNKEL (reference sequence). Trimming left V 4 bases short and J 0 bases short, with 7 bases between. The CDR3 bases are TGTGCCAGCAGCCCGGGAAATAGCAATCAGCCCCAGCATTTT. Encoded protein: CASSPGNSNQPQHF.

In its sample, this clonotype was seen once. This chain links TRBV7-3 with TRBJ1-2; D not resolved. The ends were cut back, 5 bases at V and 7 bases at J, with 11 bases in the middle. CDR1 and CDR2 (germline): SGHTA, FQGTGA. The CDR3 has 12 amino acids. CDR3 amino acids: CASSAPGSGYTF. CDR3 nucleotides: TGTGCCAGCAGCGCCCCGGGCAGTGGCTACACCTTC.

The chain carries TRBV20-1 and TRBJ2-7, with 13 bases identical to TRBD2. The ends lost 3 bases at V and 3 bases at J; junction bases unmatched: 11. Germline CDR1 and CDR2: DFQATT and SNEGSKA (reference sequence). This CDR3 spans 17 amino acids. Here the CDR3 reads CSASGVVLAGGVYEQYF. CDR3 DNA: TGCAGTGCTAGCGGTGTGGTACTAGCGGGAGGGGTCTACGAGCAGTACTTC.

Here the CDR3 reads CSAYPLAGTYNEQFF. CDR3 bases: TGCAGTGCTTACCCCCTCGCGGGCACATACAATGAGCAGTTCTTC. The rearrangement links TRBV20-1 to TRBJ2-1; D perhaps matches TRBD2 (5 bases). The V and J ends lost 5 bases and 4 bases respectively, with 18 bases between them. CDR3 size: 15 residues. Germline loops: CDR1 DFQATT, CDR2 SNEGSKA (reference sequence).

This rearrangement joins TRBV7-9 to TRBJ1-6; 8 nucleotides match TRBD1. Per the germline V gene, CDR1 is SEHNR and CDR2 is FQNEAQ (reference sequence). The CDR3 has 15 residues. V was pared by 4 bases and J by 10 bases, with 9 bases of the junction left unmatched. The CDR3 loop is CASSSGQGVGSPLHF. The CDR3 nucleotides read TGTGCCAGCAGCTCCGGACAGGGAGTCGGGTCACCCCTCCACTTT.

The sample holds one count of this clonotype. The chain's CDR3 is CASSPDLYNEQFF. Written as DNA, the CDR3 is TGTGCCAGCTCACCCGACCTTTACAATGAGCAGTTCTTC. This chain connects TRBV18 to TRBJ2-1; no clear D. Germline CDR1 and CDR2: KGHSH and LQKENI. CDR3 length: 13 amino acids. Trimming removed 3 bases at V and 4 bases at J, with 7 bases between.

The rearrangement uses TRBV28 and TRBJ1-1; 11 nucleotides line up with TRBD1. V trimming: 10 bases; J trimming: 1 base; junction bases outside the gene matches: 8. The CDR3 is made up of 15 amino acids. Germline values: CDR1 MDHEN, CDR2 SYDVKM. The CDR3 DNA sequence: TGTGCCATCTTCGGACAGGGGGCAAGGAACACTGAAGCTTTCTTT. It yields the protein CAIFGQGARNTEAFF.

This sequence joins TRBV28 and TRBJ2-7; D possibly corresponds to TRBD2 (6 bases). V was shortened by 2 bases and J by 9 bases, with 11 bases between the two germline ends. Germline V gene lookup returns CDR1 MDHEN and CDR2 SYDVKM. CDR3 length: 12 residues. The CDR3 DNA follows: TGTGCCAGCAGTTTACGGGGGACTGGGCAGTACTTC. Residues: CASSLRGTGQYF. Using reference TRBV28 and TRBJ2-7 for the parts outside the CDR3, the full variable domain is DVKVTQSSRYLVKRTGEKVFLECVQDMDHENMFWYRQDPGLGLRLIYFSYDVKMKEKGDIPEGYSVSREKKERFSLILESASTNQTSMYLCASSLRGTGQYFGPGTRLTVT.

In DNA, the CDR3 is TGTGCCAGCACCCAGGTGGCTCATTCCTCCTACGAGCAGTACTTC. Residues: CASTQVAHSSYEQYF. This chain links TRBV3-1 with TRBJ2-7; D gene unclear. The germline V gene encodes CDR1 LGHDT and CDR2 YNNKEL (reference sequence). Trimming took off 7 bases at V and 0 bases at J, with 16 bases between the two ends. The CDR3 covers 15 residues.

This rearrangement joins TRBV20-1 to TRBJ1-2; 10 nucleotides match TRBD1. J gave up 7 bases and V 4 bases, and 15 bases lay outside the gene matches. The V gene's germline CDR1 is DFQATT and CDR2 SNEGSKA (reference sequence). This CDR3 region has 16 residues. The CDR3 nucleotides read TGCAGTGCTAAAAGCCTAGGACAGGGGGAATTCGGTGGCTACACCTTC. It is translated as CSAKSLGQGEFGGYTF.

This clonotype was seen once. The chain combines TRBV6-5 with TRBJ1-6, with no clear D. From germline, CDR1 is MNHEY and CDR2 SVGAGI. This CDR3 comprises 17 residues. V was trimmed by 2 bases and J by 5 bases, leaving 16 bases between them. DNA for the CDR3: TGTGCCAGCAGTTACAGGGCCAGGAGCCACCATAATTCACCCCTCCACTTT. Its translation: CASSYRARSHHNSPLHF.

The rearrangement joins TRBV5-1 to TRBJ1-2; D possibly corresponds to TRBD1 (6 bases). Germline V gives CDR1 SGHRS, CDR2 YFSETQ. Trimming shortened V by 4 bases and J by 8 bases, and 18 bases separated the two germline ends. This CDR3 comprises 14 residues. The chain's CDR3 is CASSLQPGQSGYTF. For the CDR3, the DNA is TGCGCCAGCAGCCTTCAACCGGGACAATCCGGCTACACCTTC. Using reference TRBV5-1 and TRBJ1-2 for the parts outside the CDR3, the full variable domain is KAGVTQTPRYLIKTRGQQVTLSCSPISGHRSVSWYQQTPGQGLQFLFEYFSETQRNKGNFPGRFSGRQFSNSRSEMNVSTLELGDSALYLCASSLQPGQSGYTFGSGTRLTVV.

This clonotype was counted a single time. The V and J genes are TRBV5-1 and TRBJ2-3; D is possibly TRBD2 (6 bases). The CDR3 spans 16 residues. V was pared by 4 bases and J by 4 bases, with 19 bases between. Per germline, CDR1 SGHRS and CDR2 YFSETQ. The CDR3 protein is CASSPRGTLRSDTQYF. The CDR3 DNA is TGCGCCAGCAGCCCCCGTGGGACTCTCCGCTCAGATACGCAGTATTTT. Full variable domain (missing parts from reference TRBV5-1 and TRBJ2-3): KAGVTQTPRYLIKTRGQQVTLSCSPISGHRSVSWYQQTPGQGLQFLFEYFSETQRNKGNFPGRFSGRQFSNSRSEMNVSTLELGDSALYLCASSPRGTLRSDTQYFGPGTRLTVL.

This clonotype was counted a single time. This chain links TRBV5-5 with TRBJ1-1, with D perhaps TRBD1 (6 bases). The germline CDR1 and CDR2 sequences are SGHKS and YYEKEE (reference sequence). Trimming removed 1 base at V and 0 bases at J, with 16 bases between. The CDR3 runs 17 residues. The CDR3 here is CASSLRGLAGVNTEAFF. As DNA, the CDR3 is TGTGCCAGCAGCTTGAGGGGGTTGGCAGGTGTGAACACTGAAGCTTTCTTT.